This TCR beta chain was recorded in a study of T cell repertoires in cytomegalovirus infection. MiXCR, applied by TCRdb to the reads, yields one record per CDR3 protein. The sample lists 550,000 to 850,000 distinct CDR3 sequences; about 30% were seen once. CDR1 is LNHDA, CDR2 SQIVND, per germline (reference sequence). CDR3 length: 14 amino acids. Trimming took off 9 bases at V and 1 base at J, with 13 bases between the two ends. In regard to this clonotype: The target antigen is unknown.

The sample in question was cultured PBMCs, obtained from culture after CMV antigen stimulation. The V and J genes are TRBV19 and TRBJ2-4, with D perhaps assigned TRBD1 or TRBD2 (6 bases each). This TCR was sampled from a human donor in good health (CMV status not recorded). Some clones in this sample may be carry-over from other donors' samples. CDR3 bases: TGTGCCAGCGCGATAGGGGGGGCCAAAAACATTCAGTACTTC. Protein product: CASAIGGAKNIQYF.